This entry describes one TCR beta chain. This sample is drawn from a study of blood T cell repertoires in COVID-19. Trimming stripped 8 bases from V and 5 bases from J, with 9 bases between. The germline gives CDR1 SGHVS, CDR2 FQNEAQ. This CDR3 spans 11 amino acids. Assay used: immunoSEQ multiplex PCR; TCRdb lists only in-frame clones, some missing. The sample contains 60,000 to 85,000 clones, 75% to 80% of which appear only once. This TCR was sampled from a woman aged 55-70 years with acute or convalescent COVID-19. Source material: peripheral blood. The chain has TRBV7-8 and TRBJ1-1; D uncertain. The CDR3 DNA reads TGTGCCAGCCAAGTAGTGACTGAAGCTTTCTTT. It encodes CASQVVTEAFF.